The 24 T cell receptor beta chains below all came from one sample that was sequenced in a study of blood T cells in healthy people across ages. A second PCR, run for about 6 to 11 cycles, used a sample-barcoded 5' primer plus a J-beta primer mix. MiXCR was run by TCRdb on the 5' RACE reads, yielding one entry per CDR3 protein. The sample carries about 1 million distinct CDR3 sequences, about 23% recorded once. The data also belong to a second study, concerning T cells of mothers and their children.

The sequenced sample consisted of blood. These receptors all come from a girl aged 2 to 9 in good health.

V and J are TRBV6-2 or TRBV6-3 and TRBJ2-1, with D hard to call. The V gene lost 4 bases and the J gene lost 14 bases, with 15 bases spanning the gap. The germline CDR1 and CDR2 sequences are MNHEY and SVGEGT. This CDR3 spans 12 amino acids. Here the CDR3 reads CASSSHSAPEFF. The CDR3 coding sequence is TGTGCCAGCAGTTCCCACTCCGCCCCCGAGTTCTTC.

In this sample, this clonotype turned up a few times. The chain links TRBV27 to TRBJ1-1; D uncertain. The ends were cut back, 10 bases at V and 0 bases at J, with 24 bases in the middle. Germline V lookup: CDR1 MNHEY, CDR2 SMNVEV (reference sequence). The CDR3 has 17 residues. CDR3: CATRSAEASLMNTEAFF. Here the CDR3 DNA reads TGTGCCACCCGAAGCGCCGAGGCTTCTCTTATGAACACTGAAGCTTTCTTT.

Worth noting for this clonotype: This may stem from a read error, because a much larger clone lies one nucleotide away. The rearrangement joins TRBV7-2 to TRBJ2-1; D call uncertain. Trimming left V 0 bases short and J 7 bases short, with 7 bases between. The germline V gene encodes CDR1 SGHTA and CDR2 FQGNSA. The CDR3 is 13 residues long. CDR3 coding DNA: TGTGCCAGCAGCTTAGCATACGGGAATGAGCAGTTCTTC. It codes for CASSLAYGNEQFF.

This clonotype has a count of ten or more. The chain joins TRBV11-2 to TRBJ2-5, with no clear D. Between the trimmed V and J ends, which lost 5 bases and 4 bases, there was a span of 23 bases. CDR1 and CDR2 (germline): SGHAT, FQNNGV. The CDR3 contains 17 residues. The CDR3 bases are TGTGCCAGCAGCCCCTTGTTCGGAGAGGAGTTGGGAGAGACCCAGTACTTC. Translating it yields CASSPLFGEELGETQYF.

J is TRBJ2-7 and V is TRBV6-5; 9 bases fit TRBD2. CDR3 length: 15 residues. Germline V gene sequence: CDR1 MNHEY, CDR2 SVGAGI. Germline trimming cut 6 bases from V and 2 bases from J; bases unmatched to any gene: 8. The CDR3 reads CASRHKLAGAYEQYF. The CDR3 DNA sequence: TGTGCCAGCAGACATAAACTAGCGGGCGCCTACGAGCAGTACTTC.

The sample holds a few counts of this clonotype. The rearrangement links TRBV28 to TRBJ2-3; D is uncertain. The V end lost 7 bases, the J end lost 2 bases, and 16 bases lay between the germline ends. The CDR3 consists of 15 residues. Per germline, CDR1 MDHEN and CDR2 SYDVKM. The CDR3 bases are TGTGCCAGCAAGCGAGACATAGATATCACAGATACGCAGTATTTT. Amino acids: CASKRDIDITDTQYF. Using reference TRBV28 and TRBJ2-3 for the parts outside the CDR3, the full variable domain is DVKVTQSSRYLVKRTGEKVFLECVQDMDHENMFWYRQDPGLGLRLIYFSYDVKMKEKGDIPEGYSVSREKKERFSLILESASTNQTSMYLCASKRDIDITDTQYFGPGTRLTVL.

CDR3 DNA sequence: TGTGCCAGCATTTCGGGACAGGGACTTTACAATGAGCAGTTCTTC. Its translation is CASISGQGLYNEQFF. The J gene is TRBJ2-1, the V gene TRBV12-3 or TRBV12-4; 9 bases fit TRBD1. The CDR3 covers 15 residues. J gave up 4 bases and V 7 bases, and 8 bases lay outside the gene matches.

This clonotype was detected many times. The chain employs TRBV4-1 and TRBJ1-2; a weak D match, TRBD1 (6 bases). The V end was cut by 4 bases, the J end by 4 bases, with 16 bases between. Germline CDR1 and CDR2: MGHRA and YSYEKL. The length of the CDR3 is 15 residues. In DNA form, the CDR3 reads TGCGCCAGCAGCCTGAGTGCCGCAGGGGCCTATGGCTACACCTTC. Its protein is CASSLSAAGAYGYTF.

This clonotype was observed a few times. V gene TRBV7-9 combines with J gene TRBJ2-7, with TRBD2 matching 8 bases. Germline V lookup: CDR1 SEHNR, CDR2 FQNEAQ (reference sequence). This CDR3 has 13 residues. Germline trimming cut 7 bases from V and 3 bases from J; bases unmatched to any gene: 5. The CDR3 nucleotides are TGTGCCAGCACCCTTAGCGGGGTCTACGAGCAGTACTTC. Encoded protein: CASTLSGVYEQYF.

The rearrangement uses TRBV27 and TRBJ2-5, with 7 bases identical to TRBD1. Germline CDR1 is MNHEY and CDR2 is SMNVEV (reference sequence). The CDR3 has 14 residues. V lost 5 bases and J lost 5; bases outside the gene matches: 8. This chain's CDR3 is CASSTTGLMETQYF. The CDR3, as DNA: TGTGCCAGCAGTACGACAGGGCTCATGGAGACCCAGTACTTC.

The rearrangement links TRBV29-1 to TRBJ2-7; TRBD1 aligns across 8 bases. The CDR3 consists of 15 residues. In germline, CDR1 is SQVTM, CDR2 ANQGSEA. The junction had 16 bases not matched to a gene; V was cut back by 7 bases and J by 5 bases. This CDR3 reads CSAYPPGQEGNEQYF. DNA of the CDR3: TGCAGCGCCTACCCACCGGGACAGGAGGGAAACGAGCAGTACTTC.

This clonotype was detected many times. The V call is TRBV28, the J call TRBJ2-2; 14 bases match TRBD2. Germline V CDR1 and CDR2: MDHEN, SYDVKM. The CDR3 contains 17 residues. Trimming at V came to 5 bases and at J to 5 bases, leaving 7 bases not matched to a gene. CDR3 protein: CASSGTSGSMRTGELFF. CDR3 coding DNA: TGTGCCAGCAGTGGGACTAGCGGGAGCATGAGGACCGGGGAGCTGTTTTTT.

The chain uses TRBV6-4 and TRBJ2-1; D gene unclear. V was shortened by 6 bases and J by 4 bases, with 10 bases between the two germline ends. The CDR3 extends over 13 amino acids. Per the germline V gene, CDR1 is MRHNA and CDR2 is SNTAGT. DNA for the CDR3: TGTGCCAGCAGCGATAATCTTTACAATGAGCAGTTCTTC. It is translated as CASSDNLYNEQFF.

This chain links TRBV11-2 with TRBJ1-4; maybe TRBD1 (5 bases). Trimming stripped 2 bases from V and 6 bases from J, with 10 bases between. Germline assignment: CDR1 SGHAT and CDR2 FQNNGV. The CDR3 covers 14 residues. The CDR3 DNA follows: TGTGCCAGCAGCTTAATCAGGGCTGATGAAAAACTGTTTTTT. Its protein is CASSLIRADEKLFF.

This clonotype was recorded at least ten times. The chain joins TRBV10-3 to TRBJ2-5; 7 nucleotides align to TRBD2. J gave up 0 bases and V 6 bases, and 4 bases lay outside the gene matches. This CDR3 contains 14 residues. Germline CDR1 and CDR2: ENHRY and SYGVKD. CDR3 coding DNA: TGTGCCATCAGGGCGGGAGTAAACCAAGAGACCCAGTACTTC. Its protein is CAIRAGVNQETQYF.

This clonotype was seen a few times. A much larger clone lies a single base off, so this may be a read error. The chain joins TRBV7-6 to TRBJ2-3; D is perhaps TRBD1 or TRBD2 (5 bases each). CDR3 length equals 14 residues. V lost 1 base and J lost 2, with 7 bases in between. Germline-derived CDR1 and CDR2 are SGHVS and FNYEAQ. The DNA for the CDR3 is TGTGCCAGCAGCTTAGTGGGGGACACAGATACGCAGTATTTT. Protein product: CASSLVGDTDTQYF.

CDR3 protein: CASSLGPAQGEKLFF. The CDR3 bases are TGTGCCAGCAGCTTAGGCCCCGCCCAGGGTGAAAAACTGTTTTTT. This sequence joins TRBV11-3 and TRBJ1-4; perhaps TRBD1 as D (5 bases). This CDR3 is built from 15 residues. The V end was cut by 1 base, the J end by 7 bases, with 13 bases between. CDR1 is SGHNT, CDR2 YENEEA, per germline.

This clonotype occurred a few times. The V call is TRBV5-6, the J call TRBJ2-1; no definite D call. Trimming removed 2 bases at V and 3 bases at J, with 18 bases between. Germline lookup yields CDR1 SGHDT and CDR2 YYEEEE. This CDR3 is 17 amino acids long. The CDR3 is CASSLGVPYLYYNEQFF. The CDR3 bases are TGTGCCAGCAGCTTAGGTGTGCCTTACCTTTACTACAATGAGCAGTTCTTC.

This clonotype showed up just a few times. The chain employs TRBV28 and TRBJ1-4; D remains unclear. The CDR3 loop spans 16 amino acids. Germline CDR1 is MDHEN and CDR2 is SYDVKM. The V gene lost 2 bases and the J gene lost 8 bases, with 18 bases spanning the gap. The CDR3 DNA is TGTGCCAGCAGTTTAATTTTTTCTTCCGTGGGGGAAAAACTGTTTTTT. This gives the protein CASSLIFSSVGEKLFF. The full variable domain, rest sourced from reference TRBV28 and TRBJ1-4, is DVKVTQSSRYLVKRTGEKVFLECVQDMDHENMFWYRQDPGLGLRLIYFSYDVKMKEKGDIPEGYSVSREKKERFSLILESASTNQTSMYLCASSLIFSSVGEKLFFGSGTQLSVL.

This clonotype was counted between two and nine times. This sequence joins TRBV4-3 and TRBJ2-2; no definite D call. CDR1 and CDR2 (germline): LGHNA, YSLEER. The V gene lost 4 bases and the J gene lost 6 bases, with 15 bases spanning the gap. This CDR3 contains 15 residues. CDR3 DNA: TGCGCCAGCAGCCCATACCGAGTAGGATCCGGGGAGCTGTTTTTT. Protein sequence: CASSPYRVGSGELFF.

The rearrangement uses TRBV7-6 and TRBJ2-5; 9 bases align to TRBD1. Germline trimming cut 6 bases from V and 2 bases from J; bases unmatched to any gene: 7. Germline V gives CDR1 SGHVS, CDR2 FNYEAQ. This CDR3 region has 15 residues. CDR3 nucleotide sequence: TGTGCCAGCAGTTCTACAGGGGGCCGTCAAGAGACCCAGTACTTC. Encoded protein: CASSSTGGRQETQYF.

V and J are TRBV5-1 and TRBJ2-1, with D tentatively TRBD2 (6 bases). CDR1 is SGHRS, CDR2 YFSETQ, per germline. This CDR3 region has 13 residues. V gave up 7 bases and J gave up 5 bases, with 13 bases separating them. Here the CDR3 reads CASGRLTNNEQFF. As DNA, the CDR3 is TGCGCCAGCGGGAGGCTGACTAACAATGAGCAGTTCTTC.

The chain combines TRBV12-3 or TRBV12-4 with TRBJ1-2; tentatively, D is TRBD1 (5 bases). The CDR3 loop spans 13 amino acids. V shed 5 bases and J shed 4 bases, with 11 bases lying between them. As DNA, the CDR3 is TGTGCCAGCAGTAGTTCAGGGTTCTATGGCTACACCTTC. Protein: CASSSSGFYGYTF.

V gene TRBV20-1 combines with J gene TRBJ2-5, with no clear D. The CDR3 runs to 12 residues. The V gene's germline CDR1 is DFQATT and CDR2 SNEGSKA (reference sequence). The CDR3 region has the DNA TGCAGCCTCCCGATGGGAACCGAGACCCAGTACTTC. This gives the protein CSLPMGTETQYF.